A single sample gave rise to the 17 T cell receptor beta chains below, sequenced in a study of cytomegalovirus exposure and HLA in healthy donors. Both 60 Vbeta primers and 13 Jbeta primers went into the PCR. Method: immunoSEQ multiplex PCR; TCRdb's copy keeps in-frame clones and lacks some. The table has roughly 110,000 clones, about 74% seen once. Sequencing was performed on PBMCs. The receptors stem from a man aged 25-45 years in good health and CMV-seropositive.

The chain recombines TRBV7-9 with TRBJ1-3; D unclear. Germline V lookup: CDR1 SEHNR, CDR2 FQNEAQ (reference sequence). The V gene lost 5 bases and the J gene lost 1 base, with 15 bases spanning the gap. This CDR3 has 16 amino acids. The CDR3 DNA is TGTGCCAGCAGCACAACCACAGTTTGGTCTGGAAACACCATATATTTT. Protein product: CASSTTTVWSGNTIYF.

The chain is built from TRBV19 and TRBJ1-5; D gene ambiguous. Germline-derived CDR1 and CDR2 are LNHDA and SQIVND (reference sequence). This CDR3 has 17 amino acids. V shed 0 bases and J shed 0 bases, with 12 bases lying between them. In DNA form, the CDR3 reads TGTGCCAGTAGTATAGATGGGAGACCTATTAGCAATCAGCCCCAGCATTTT. Its translation is CASSIDGRPISNQPQHF.

The rearrangement uses TRBV7-6 and TRBJ2-5; the D gene is possibly TRBD1 (6 bases). The length of the CDR3 is 14 residues. Germline V CDR1 and CDR2: SGHVS, FNYEAQ. Trimming removed 1 base from V and 4 bases from J, with 10 bases in between. As DNA, the CDR3 is TGTGCCAGCAGCTTAGTTGGGGGCCGAGAGACCCAGTACTTC. It translates to CASSLVGGRETQYF.

This chain links TRBV20-1 with TRBJ1-1, with D uncertain. The germline CDR1 and CDR2 sequences are DFQATT and SNEGSKA (reference sequence). The CDR3 sequence is 11 residues long. Trimming took off 6 bases at V and 3 bases at J, with 8 bases between the two ends. In nucleotides, the CDR3 is TGCAGTGCCCTCCCCTACACTGAAGCTTTCTTT. Amino acids: CSALPYTEAFF.

This chain uses TRBV2 with TRBJ2-7, with 7 bases that match TRBD1. CDR3 length: 15 amino acids. The V gene end was trimmed by 1 base and the J gene end by 2 bases; junction bases not matched to a gene: 5. Per germline, CDR1 SNHLY and CDR2 FYNNEI. CDR3 sequence reads: CASSEGRTGPYEQYF. In DNA, the CDR3 is TGTGCCAGCAGTGAAGGACGGACAGGCCCCTACGAGCAGTACTTC.

This chain connects TRBV5-1 to TRBJ2-5, with D possibly being TRBD1 (6 bases). CDR1 SGHRS and CDR2 YFSETQ come from the germline V gene. V was trimmed by 2 bases and J by 3 bases, leaving 11 bases between them. CDR3 length: 14 residues. This chain's CDR3 is CASSFQGQEETQYF. CDR3 bases: TGCGCCAGCAGCTTCCAGGGACAAGAAGAGACCCAGTACTTC.

This sequence joins TRBV5-1 and TRBJ2-5, with D perhaps matching TRBD1 (6 bases). CDR1 and CDR2 (germline): SGHRS, YFSETQ. The CDR3 totals 15 residues. V was shortened by 0 bases and J by 5 bases, with 14 bases between the two germline ends. Written as DNA, the CDR3 is TGCGCCAGCAGCTTGGTGCCAGGGGAAGGGGAGACCCAGTACTTC. It codes for CASSLVPGEGETQYF.

This clone was detected once. The rearrangement links TRBV28 to TRBJ2-7, with D unclear. Trimming stripped 6 bases from V and 3 bases from J, with 18 bases between. CDR3 length equals 15 residues. In germline, CDR1 is MDHEN, CDR2 SYDVKM. The CDR3 sequence is CASRRPGVGSYEQYF. As DNA, the CDR3 is TGTGCCAGCAGGCGCCCCGGAGTCGGAAGCTACGAGCAGTACTTC. The entire variable domain, with the rest obtained from reference TRBV28 and TRBJ2-7, is as follows: DVKVTQSSRYLVKRTGEKVFLECVQDMDHENMFWYRQDPGLGLRLIYFSYDVKMKEKGDIPEGYSVSREKKERFSLILESASTNQTSMYLCASRRPGVGSYEQYFGPGTRLTVT.

J is TRBJ1-1 and V is TRBV15, with TRBD1 identical over 8 bases. The germline CDR1 and CDR2 sequences are LNHNV and YYDKDF (reference sequence). The CDR3 runs to 14 residues. V was clipped by 2 bases and J by 3 bases; unmatched bases: 2. CDR3 in DNA: TGTGCCACCAGCAGACCGACAGGGGACACTGAAGCTTTCTTT. Translation: CATSRPTGDTEAFF.

This chain links TRBV10-1 with TRBJ2-4; a possible D gene is TRBD1 (5 bases). V was trimmed by 6 bases and J by 14 bases, leaving 17 bases between them. In germline, CDR1 is WNHNN, CDR2 SYGVQD (reference sequence). The CDR3 extends over 12 amino acids. CDR3 residues: CASSQGQGMKYF. The DNA of the CDR3 is TGCGCCAGCAGCCAAGGGCAGGGCATGAAGTACTTC.

V usage is TRBV7-9 and J usage is TRBJ2-1, with D possibly TRBD1 on 6 matching bases. Germline V gene sequence: CDR1 SEHNR, CDR2 FQNEAQ (reference sequence). The V end lost 7 bases, the J end lost 2 bases, and 15 bases lay between the germline ends. The CDR3 extends over 15 amino acids. In DNA form, the CDR3 reads TGTGCCAGCACCGCGGAAGGGGGACCCTACAATGAGCAGTTCTTC. This encodes CASTAEGGPYNEQFF.

The V call is TRBV11-2, the J call TRBJ1-1; the match to TRBD1 covers 9 bases. This CDR3 has 13 amino acids. Germline CDR1 is SGHAT and CDR2 is FQNNGV. With V trimmed by 4 bases and J by 7 bases, 4 bases remained unmatched. The CDR3 sequence: CASSWDRESEAFF. DNA of the CDR3: TGTGCCAGCAGCTGGGACAGGGAAAGTGAAGCTTTCTTT. Variable domain in full (rest from reference TRBV11-2 and TRBJ1-1): EAGVAQSPRYKIIEKRQSVAFWCNPISGHATLYWYQQILGQGPKLLIQFQNNGVVDDSQLPKDRFSAERLKGVDSTLKIQPAKLEDSAVYLCASSWDRESEAFFGQGTRLTVV.

V gene TRBV28 combines with J gene TRBJ2-1; TRBD2 aligns across 8 bases. This CDR3 is 14 amino acids long. Germline V gene sequence: CDR1 MDHEN, CDR2 SYDVKM. The V gene end was trimmed by 6 bases and the J gene end by 5 bases; junction bases not matched to a gene: 6. CDR3 protein: CASRPGTRHNEQFF. DNA of the CDR3: TGTGCCAGCAGACCCGGGACTAGACACAATGAGCAGTTCTTC.

This clone was recorded only once. The chain recombines TRBV10-3 with TRBJ2-1, with a tentative D call TRBD2 (6 bases). Germline loops: CDR1 ENHRY, CDR2 SYGVKD. V dropped 11 bases and J dropped 2 bases, with 13 bases sitting between them. The CDR3 consists of 13 residues. The CDR3 loop reads CALRDSAYNEQFF. In DNA form, the CDR3 reads TGTGCCCTCCGGGACTCAGCCTACAATGAGCAGTTCTTC.

The genes are TRBV11-2 and TRBJ2-7; 9 nucleotides line up with TRBD1. The CDR3 has 15 residues. After removal of 3 bases from V and 6 bases from J, the junction contained 9 bases not matched to a gene. The germline gives CDR1 SGHAT, CDR2 FQNNGV. Written as DNA, the CDR3 is TGTGCCAGCAGCTTTGGGGGGACAGGGTCTCTCGAGCAGTACTTC. Its translation: CASSFGGTGSLEQYF.

This clone was counted a few times. The CDR3 loop is CASSEEQRGTDTQYF. The CDR3 DNA reads as TGTGCCAGCAGTGAGGAACAGCGGGGCACAGATACGCAGTATTTT. The rearrangement uses TRBV25-1 and TRBJ2-3; a weak D match, TRBD2 (6 bases). CDR1 is MGHDK and CDR2 is SYGVNS in the germline V gene. The CDR3 covers 15 residues. V was pared by 3 bases and J by 1 base, with 11 bases between.

The chain employs TRBV15 and TRBJ2-5, with a weak D call TRBD2 (5 bases). The end of the DNA fits TRBJ2-7 better, so the J call may be wrong. CDR1 LNHNV and CDR2 YYDKDF come from the germline V gene (reference sequence). CDR3 length: 14 amino acids. CDR3 in DNA: TGTGCCACCACTCCCGGTCGGGGAAGGTACGAGCAGTACTTC. Encoded protein: CATTPGRGRYEQYF.